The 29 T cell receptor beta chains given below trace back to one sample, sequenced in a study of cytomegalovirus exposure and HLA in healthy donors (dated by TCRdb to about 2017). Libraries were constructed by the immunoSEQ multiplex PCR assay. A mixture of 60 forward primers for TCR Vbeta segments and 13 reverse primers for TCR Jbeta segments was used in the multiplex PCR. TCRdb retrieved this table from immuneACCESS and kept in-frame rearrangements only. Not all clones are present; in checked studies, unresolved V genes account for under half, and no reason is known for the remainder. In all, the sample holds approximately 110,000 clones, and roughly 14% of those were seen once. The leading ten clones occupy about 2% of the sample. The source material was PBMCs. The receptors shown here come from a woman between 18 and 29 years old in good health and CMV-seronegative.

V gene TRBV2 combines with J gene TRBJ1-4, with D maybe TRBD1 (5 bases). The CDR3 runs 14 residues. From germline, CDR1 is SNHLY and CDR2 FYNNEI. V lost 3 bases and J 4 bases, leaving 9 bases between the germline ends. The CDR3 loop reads CASSDRAVNEKLFF. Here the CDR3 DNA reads TGTGCCAGCAGTGACAGGGCTGTTAATGAAAAACTGTTTTTT.

The CDR3 DNA reads as TGTGCCAGCAGTTCGATTCGGACAGACTATGGCTACACCTTC. Protein sequence: CASSSIRTDYGYTF. The chain employs TRBV27 and TRBJ1-2, with TRBD1 as a possible D gene (6 bases). The length of the CDR3 is 14 residues. Trimming took 4 bases from V and 3 from J, leaving 12 bases between them. Germline V gene data show CDR1 as MNHEY and CDR2 as SMNVEV (reference sequence).

The CDR3 nucleotides read TGTGCCAGCAGTCAAGGACTAGCGGGGGTGAACACCGGGGAGCTGTTTTTT. Translation gives CASSQGLAGVNTGELFF. The chain joins TRBV28 to TRBJ2-2; 13 bases align to TRBD2. The V gene's germline CDR1 is MDHEN and CDR2 SYDVKM. CDR3 length: 17 residues. Losses at the gene ends were 5 bases for V and 1 base for J; bases not matched to a gene: 4.

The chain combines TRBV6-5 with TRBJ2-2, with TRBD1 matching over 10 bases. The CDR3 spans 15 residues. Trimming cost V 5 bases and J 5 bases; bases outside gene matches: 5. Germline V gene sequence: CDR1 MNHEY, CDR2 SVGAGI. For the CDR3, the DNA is TGTGCCAGCAGTCCGGGACAGGGGTTTACCGGGGAGCTGTTTTTT. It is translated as CASSPGQGFTGELFF.

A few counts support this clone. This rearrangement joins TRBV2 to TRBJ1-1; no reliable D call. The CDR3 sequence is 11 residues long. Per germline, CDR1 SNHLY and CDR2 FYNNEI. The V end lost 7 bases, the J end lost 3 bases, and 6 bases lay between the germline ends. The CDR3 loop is CASTFDTEAFF. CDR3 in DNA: TGTGCCAGCACTTTTGACACTGAAGCTTTCTTT.

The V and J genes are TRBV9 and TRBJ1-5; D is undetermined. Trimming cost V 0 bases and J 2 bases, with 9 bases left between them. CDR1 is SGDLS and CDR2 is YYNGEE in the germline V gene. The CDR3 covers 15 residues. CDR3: CASSVGARGNQPQHF. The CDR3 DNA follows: TGTGCCAGCAGCGTAGGGGCCCGCGGCAATCAGCCCCAGCATTTT. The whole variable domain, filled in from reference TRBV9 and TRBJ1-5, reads DSGVTQTPKHLITATGQRVTLRCSPRSGDLSVYWYQQSLDQGLQFLIQYYNGEERAKGNILERFSAQQFPDLHSELNLSSLELGDSALYFCASSVGARGNQPQHFGDGTRLSIL.

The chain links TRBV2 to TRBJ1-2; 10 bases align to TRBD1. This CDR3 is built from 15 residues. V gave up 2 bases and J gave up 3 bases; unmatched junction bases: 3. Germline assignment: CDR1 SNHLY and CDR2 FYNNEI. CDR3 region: CASSETGTGDYGYTF. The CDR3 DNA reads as TGTGCCAGCAGTGAAACCGGGACAGGGGACTATGGCTACACCTTC.

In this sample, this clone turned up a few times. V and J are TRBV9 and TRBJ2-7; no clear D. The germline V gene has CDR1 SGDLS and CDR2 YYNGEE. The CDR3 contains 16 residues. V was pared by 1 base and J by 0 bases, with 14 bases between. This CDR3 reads CASSVSPKSSSYEQYF. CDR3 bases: TGTGCCAGCAGCGTATCCCCCAAGAGTAGCTCCTACGAGCAGTACTTC.

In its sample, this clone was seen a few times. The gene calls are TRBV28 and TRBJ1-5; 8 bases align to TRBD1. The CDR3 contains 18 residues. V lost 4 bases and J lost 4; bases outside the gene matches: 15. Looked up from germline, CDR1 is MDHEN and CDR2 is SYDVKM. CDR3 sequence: CASSSPRFRTGRNQPQHF. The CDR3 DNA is TGTGCCAGCAGTTCCCCCCGGTTCCGGACAGGGAGGAATCAGCCCCAGCATTTT.

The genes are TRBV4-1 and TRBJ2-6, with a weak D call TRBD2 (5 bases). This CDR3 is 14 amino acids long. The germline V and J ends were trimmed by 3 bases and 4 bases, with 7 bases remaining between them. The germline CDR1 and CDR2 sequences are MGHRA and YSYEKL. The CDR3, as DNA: TGCGCCAGCAGCCAGGACTTGGGGGCCAACGTCCTGACTTTC. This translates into CASSQDLGANVLTF.

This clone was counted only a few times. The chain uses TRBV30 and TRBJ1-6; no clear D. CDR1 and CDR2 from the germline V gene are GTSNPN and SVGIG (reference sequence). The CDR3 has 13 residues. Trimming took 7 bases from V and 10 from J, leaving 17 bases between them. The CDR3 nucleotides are TGTGCCTTACTTAGGGAGGGCAAGTCACCCCTCCACTTT. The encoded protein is CALLREGKSPLHF.

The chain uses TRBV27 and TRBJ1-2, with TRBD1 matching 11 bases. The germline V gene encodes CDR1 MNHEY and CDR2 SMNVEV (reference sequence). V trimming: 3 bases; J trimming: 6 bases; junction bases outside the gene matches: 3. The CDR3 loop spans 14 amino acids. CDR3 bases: TGTGCCAGCAGTTTGAGGACAGGGGGCAATGGCTACACCTTC. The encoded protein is CASSLRTGGNGYTF.

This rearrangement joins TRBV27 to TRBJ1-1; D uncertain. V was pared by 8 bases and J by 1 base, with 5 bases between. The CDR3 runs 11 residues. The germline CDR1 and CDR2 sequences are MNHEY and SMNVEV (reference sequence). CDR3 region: CASGRNTEAFF. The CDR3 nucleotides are TGTGCCAGCGGGCGGAACACTGAAGCTTTCTTT.

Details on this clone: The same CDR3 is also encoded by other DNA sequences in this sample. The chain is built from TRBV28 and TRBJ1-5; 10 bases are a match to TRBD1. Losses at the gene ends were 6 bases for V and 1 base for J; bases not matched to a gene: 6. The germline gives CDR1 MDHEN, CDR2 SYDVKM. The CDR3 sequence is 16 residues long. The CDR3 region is CASREPGQGSNQPQHF. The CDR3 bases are TGTGCCAGCAGAGAACCGGGACAGGGGAGCAATCAGCCCCAGCATTTT.

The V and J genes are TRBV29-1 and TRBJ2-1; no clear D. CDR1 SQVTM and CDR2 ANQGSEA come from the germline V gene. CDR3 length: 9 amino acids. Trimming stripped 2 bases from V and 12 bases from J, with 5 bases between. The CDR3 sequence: CSVESGQFF. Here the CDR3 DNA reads TGCAGCGTTGAATCGGGGCAGTTCTTC.

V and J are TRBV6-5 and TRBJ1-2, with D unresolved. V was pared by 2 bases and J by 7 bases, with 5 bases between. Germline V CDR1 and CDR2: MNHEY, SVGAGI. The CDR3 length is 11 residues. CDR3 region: CASSYEGGYTF. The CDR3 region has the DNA TGTGCCAGCAGTTACGAGGGTGGCTACACCTTC.

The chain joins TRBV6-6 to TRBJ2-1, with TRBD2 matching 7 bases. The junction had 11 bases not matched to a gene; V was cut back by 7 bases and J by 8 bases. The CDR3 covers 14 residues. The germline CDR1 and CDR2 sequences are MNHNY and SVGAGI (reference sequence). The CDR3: CASTGRRENDEQFF. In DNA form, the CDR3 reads TGTGCCAGCACTGGTAGGCGGGAGAATGATGAGCAGTTCTTC.

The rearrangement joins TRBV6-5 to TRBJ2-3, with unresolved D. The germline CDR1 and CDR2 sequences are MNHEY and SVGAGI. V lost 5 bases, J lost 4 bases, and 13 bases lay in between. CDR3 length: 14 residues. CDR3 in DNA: TGTGCCAGCAGTCTCGGTTCACGCGCAGATACGCAGTATTTT. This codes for CASSLGSRADTQYF.

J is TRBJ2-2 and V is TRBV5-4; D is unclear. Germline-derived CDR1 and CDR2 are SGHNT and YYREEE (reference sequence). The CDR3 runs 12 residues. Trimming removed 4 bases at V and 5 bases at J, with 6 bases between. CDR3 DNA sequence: TGTGCCAGCAGCCCCCCTACCGGGGAGCTGTTTTTT. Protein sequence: CASSPPTGELFF.

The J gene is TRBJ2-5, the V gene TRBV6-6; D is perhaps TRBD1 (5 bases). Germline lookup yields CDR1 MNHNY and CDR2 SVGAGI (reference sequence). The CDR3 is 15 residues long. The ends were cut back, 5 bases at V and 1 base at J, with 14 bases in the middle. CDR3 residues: CASSDSQGFQETQYF. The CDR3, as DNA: TGTGCCAGCAGTGACAGTCAAGGTTTCCAAGAGACCCAGTACTTC.

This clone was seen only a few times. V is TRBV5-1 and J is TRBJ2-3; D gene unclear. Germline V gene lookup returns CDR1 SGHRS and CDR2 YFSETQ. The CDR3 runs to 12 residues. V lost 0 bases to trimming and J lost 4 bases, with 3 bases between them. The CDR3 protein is CASSLAADTQYF. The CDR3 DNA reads TGCGCCAGCAGCTTGGCTGCAGATACGCAGTATTTT.

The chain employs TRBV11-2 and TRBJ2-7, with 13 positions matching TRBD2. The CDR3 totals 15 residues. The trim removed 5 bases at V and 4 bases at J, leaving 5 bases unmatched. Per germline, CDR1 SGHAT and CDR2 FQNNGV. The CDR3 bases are TGTGCCAGCAGCACCACTAGCGGGAGGGCTTACGAGCAGTACTTC. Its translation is CASSTTSGRAYEQYF.

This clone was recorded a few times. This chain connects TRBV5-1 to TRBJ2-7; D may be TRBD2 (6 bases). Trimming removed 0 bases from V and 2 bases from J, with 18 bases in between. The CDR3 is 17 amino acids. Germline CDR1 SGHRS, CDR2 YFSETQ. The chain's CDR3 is CASSLDRTGTEPYEQYF. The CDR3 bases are TGCGCCAGCAGCTTGGACCGTACCGGGACTGAACCCTACGAGCAGTACTTC. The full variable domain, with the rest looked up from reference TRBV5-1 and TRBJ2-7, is KAGVTQTPRYLIKTRGQQVTLSCSPISGHRSVSWYQQTPGQGLQFLFEYFSETQRNKGNFPGRFSGRQFSNSRSEMNVSTLELGDSALYLCASSLDRTGTEPYEQYFGPGTRLTVT.

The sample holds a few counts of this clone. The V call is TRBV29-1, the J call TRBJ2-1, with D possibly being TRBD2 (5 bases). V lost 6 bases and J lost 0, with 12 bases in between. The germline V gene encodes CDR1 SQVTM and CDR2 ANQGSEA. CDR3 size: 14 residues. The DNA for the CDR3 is TGCAGCGTGATGGACGGAGGCTCCTACAATGAGCAGTTCTTC. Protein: CSVMDGGSYNEQFF.

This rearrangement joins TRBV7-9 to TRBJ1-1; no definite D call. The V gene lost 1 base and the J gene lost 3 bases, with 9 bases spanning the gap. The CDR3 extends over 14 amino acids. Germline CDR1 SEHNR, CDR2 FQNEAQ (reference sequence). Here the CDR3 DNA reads TGTGCCAGCAGCTTAGAGGGAGGGTACACTGAAGCTTTCTTT. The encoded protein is CASSLEGGYTEAFF.

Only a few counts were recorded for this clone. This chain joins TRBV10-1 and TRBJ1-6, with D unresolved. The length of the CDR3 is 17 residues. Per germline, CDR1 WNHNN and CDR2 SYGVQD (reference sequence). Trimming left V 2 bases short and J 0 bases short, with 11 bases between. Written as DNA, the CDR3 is TGCGCCAGCAGTGAGCTCTCCCCGAGCTCCTATAATTCACCCCTCCACTTT. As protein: CASSELSPSSYNSPLHF.

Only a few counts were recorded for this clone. DNA for the CDR3: TGCGCCAGCAGCCAAGATGGGTCAGGGGGCAAAAACGAGCAGTACTTC. It translates to CASSQDGSGGKNEQYF. This chain uses TRBV4-3 with TRBJ2-7; the match to TRBD1 covers 8 bases. Trimming at V came to 0 bases and at J to 5 bases, leaving 9 bases not matched to a gene. Germline loops: CDR1 LGHNA, CDR2 YSLEER. The CDR3 extends over 16 amino acids.

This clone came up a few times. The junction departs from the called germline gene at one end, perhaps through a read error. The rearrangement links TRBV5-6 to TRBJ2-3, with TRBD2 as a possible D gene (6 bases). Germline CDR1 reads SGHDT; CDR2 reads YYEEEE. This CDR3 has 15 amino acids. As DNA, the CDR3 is TGTGCCAGCAGCTGGGTGGGTCTAGCGACAGATAAGCAGTATTTT. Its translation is CASSWVGLATDKQYF.

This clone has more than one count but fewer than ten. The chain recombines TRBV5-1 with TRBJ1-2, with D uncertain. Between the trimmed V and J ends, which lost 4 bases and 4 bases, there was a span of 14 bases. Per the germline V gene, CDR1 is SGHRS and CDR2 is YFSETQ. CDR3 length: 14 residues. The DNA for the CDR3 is TGCGCCAGCAGCCCAGCACGGGAAGCCTATGGCTACACCTTC. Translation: CASSPAREAYGYTF. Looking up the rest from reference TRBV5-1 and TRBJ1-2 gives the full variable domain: KAGVTQTPRYLIKTRGQQVTLSCSPISGHRSVSWYQQTPGQGLQFLFEYFSETQRNKGNFPGRFSGRQFSNSRSEMNVSTLELGDSALYLCASSPAREAYGYTFGSGTRLTVV.